This record concerns one T cell receptor (beta chain) sequence. Its antigen remains undetermined. This entry comes from a study of diagnostic markers for celiac disease (dated by TCRdb to the early 2020s). Instrument on record: Illumina MiSeq. TCRdb reprocessed the reads into one record per CDR3 protein sequence, lacking DNA. The sample has several hundred distinct CDR3 sequences on record. 40% to 60% of the sample is held by the ten biggest clonotypes. The TCR was taken from a human donor. This table probably holds off-target reads from a library built for another chain. Material: either unsorted cells or a sorted T cell fraction (not recorded which).

The CDR3 region: CASSLGTGVQPQHF. This chain joins TRBV3-1 to TRBJ1-5; TCRdb indicates TRBD1, and absent DNA this call remains unverified. The germline V gene encodes CDR1 LGHDT and CDR2 YNNKEL (reference sequence). The CDR3, from cysteine to phenylalanine, totals 14 residues. No DNA was logged.